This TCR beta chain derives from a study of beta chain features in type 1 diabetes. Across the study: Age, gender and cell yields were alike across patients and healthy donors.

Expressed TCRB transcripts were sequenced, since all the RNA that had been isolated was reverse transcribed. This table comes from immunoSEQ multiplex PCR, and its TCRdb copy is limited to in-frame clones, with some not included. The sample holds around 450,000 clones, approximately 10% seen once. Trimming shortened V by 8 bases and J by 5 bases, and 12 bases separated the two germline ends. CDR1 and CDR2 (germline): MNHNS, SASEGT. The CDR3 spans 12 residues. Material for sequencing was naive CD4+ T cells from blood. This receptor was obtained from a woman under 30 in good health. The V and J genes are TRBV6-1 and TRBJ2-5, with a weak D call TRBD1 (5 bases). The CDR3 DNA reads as TGTGCCAGCCGACTCCCAGGGGAGACCCAGTACTTC. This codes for CASRLPGETQYF.